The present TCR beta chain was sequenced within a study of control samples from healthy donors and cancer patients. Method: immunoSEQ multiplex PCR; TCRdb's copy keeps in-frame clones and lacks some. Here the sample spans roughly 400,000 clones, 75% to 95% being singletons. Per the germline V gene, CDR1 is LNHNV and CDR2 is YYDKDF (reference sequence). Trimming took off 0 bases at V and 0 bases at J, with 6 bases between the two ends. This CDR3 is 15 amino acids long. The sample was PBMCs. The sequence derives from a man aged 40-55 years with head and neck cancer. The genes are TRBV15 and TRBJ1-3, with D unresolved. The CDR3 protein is CATSRDPSSGNTIYF. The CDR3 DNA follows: TGTGCCACCAGCAGAGATCCCAGCTCTGGAAACACCATATATTTT.